The 31 T cell receptor beta chains listed next were all sequenced from one sample in a study of blood T cells in healthy people across ages. A second PCR, run for about 6 to 11 cycles, used a sample-barcoded 5' primer plus a J-beta primer mix. TCRdb processed the 5' RACE reads anew with MiXCR; each CDR3 protein has one entry. There are 350,000 to 450,000 distinct CDR3 sequences in the sample; about 52% occur only once, and 51% lies in the top ten. The sequencing input was blood. These receptors were collected from a man in his 60s in good health.

The genes are TRBV20-1 and TRBJ2-5, with 13 bases identical to TRBD2. The CDR3 runs to 15 residues. V shed 6 bases, J shed 5 bases, and the junction held 9 bases outside the gene matches. CDR1 and CDR2 from the germline V gene are DFQATT and SNEGSKA (reference sequence). CDR3 loop: CSAPLAGGPRETQYF. The CDR3 coding sequence is TGCAGTGCCCCACTAGCGGGAGGGCCGAGGGAGACCCAGTACTTC.

V gene TRBV5-1 combines with J gene TRBJ1-2; the match to TRBD1 covers 7 bases. CDR1 is SGHRS and CDR2 is YFSETQ in the germline V gene. Germline trimming cut 5 bases from V and 4 bases from J; bases unmatched to any gene: 5. The CDR3 runs 13 residues. CDR3 sequence reads: CASRSGGGYGYTF. The CDR3 bases are TGCGCCAGCAGGTCAGGGGGTGGCTATGGCTACACCTTC. Complete variable domain (other parts from reference TRBV5-1 and TRBJ1-2): KAGVTQTPRYLIKTRGQQVTLSCSPISGHRSVSWYQQTPGQGLQFLFEYFSETQRNKGNFPGRFSGRQFSNSRSEMNVSTLELGDSALYLCASRSGGGYGYTFGSGTRLTVV.

Note on this clonotype: One base away lies a much larger clone, so this may be a sequencing read error. The chain links TRBV2 to TRBJ2-6, with D unresolved. CDR1 is SNHLY, CDR2 FYNNEI, per germline. The CDR3 spans 15 residues. The V end lost 8 bases, the J end lost 0 bases, and 11 bases lay between the germline ends. CDR3 loop: CASGKYFSGANVLTF. In DNA form, the CDR3 reads TGTGCCAGCGGGAAGTATTTCTCTGGGGCCAACGTCCTGACTTTC.

This clonotype turned up a few times. The rearrangement joins TRBV27 to TRBJ2-7; tentative D call: TRBD2 (5 bases). The germline V and J ends were trimmed by 2 bases and 0 bases, with 5 bases remaining between them. The CDR3 is 13 residues long. Germline V gene data show CDR1 as MNHEY and CDR2 as SMNVEV (reference sequence). CDR3 DNA: TGTGCCAGCAGTTTAGACTACTCCTACGAGCAGTACTTC. It is translated as CASSLDYSYEQYF.

The V gene is TRBV7-3, the J gene TRBJ1-1; tentative D call: TRBD1 (6 bases). The V gene's germline CDR1 is SGHTA and CDR2 FQGTGA. V lost 3 bases and J 8 bases, leaving 7 bases between the germline ends. The CDR3 contains 11 residues. DNA of the CDR3: TGTGCCAGCAGCTTTACAGGGGAAGCTTTCTTT. This translates into CASSFTGEAFF.

The chain carries TRBV7-8 and TRBJ2-7, with 7 bases that match TRBD2. The CDR3 is 16 amino acids. CDR1 SGHVS and CDR2 FQNEAQ come from the germline V gene. The J segment lost 7 bases and the V segment lost 4 bases, leaving 16 bases of the junction unmatched. The CDR3, as DNA: TGTGCCAGCAGCTCCGCTAGCGGACGGGCCTACAATGAGCAGTACTTC. Translated: CASSSASGRAYNEQYF.

The chain has TRBV20-1 and TRBJ2-3; D perhaps matches TRBD1 (6 bases). Trimming left V 5 bases short and J 3 bases short, with 18 bases between. Germline CDR1 is DFQATT and CDR2 is SNEGSKA (reference sequence). The length of the CDR3 is 15 residues. The CDR3 coding sequence is TGCAGTGCTCTTACCAACCCGAGGGGGACAGATACGCAGTATTTT. It is translated as CSALTNPRGTDTQYF.

The genes are TRBV28 and TRBJ1-4, with TRBD1 identical over 8 bases. Germline V lookup: CDR1 MDHEN, CDR2 SYDVKM. The CDR3 is 14 amino acids. V dropped 6 bases and J dropped 7; count of bases not matched to a gene: 7. The CDR3 DNA sequence: TGTGCCAGCAGCGGGGACGGGACAGGTGAAAAACTGTTTTTT. It yields the protein CASSGDGTGEKLFF.

The chain employs TRBV7-2 and TRBJ2-3; D is undetermined. CDR3 length equals 13 residues. Trimming took 5 bases from V and 6 from J, leaving 12 bases between them. Germline loops: CDR1 SGHTA, CDR2 FQGNSA. CDR3: CASSPQGRDTQYF. The CDR3 coding sequence is TGTGCCAGCAGCCCCCAAGGACGGGATACGCAGTATTTT.

In this sample, this clonotype turned up a few times. The V call is TRBV27, the J call TRBJ2-3; perhaps TRBD2 as D (5 bases). The germline V gene has CDR1 MNHEY and CDR2 SMNVEV (reference sequence). This CDR3 has 13 residues. V was trimmed by 8 bases and J by 0 bases, leaving 9 bases between them. The CDR3: CASGTGSTDTQYF. The DNA for the CDR3 is TGTGCCAGCGGCACGGGGAGCACAGATACGCAGTATTTT.

This clonotype was seen at least ten times. This rearrangement joins TRBV29-1 to TRBJ2-5; 7 bases match TRBD1. CDR1 and CDR2 (germline): SQVTM, ANQGSEA. The V gene end was trimmed by 4 bases and the J gene end by 2 bases; junction bases not matched to a gene: 1. This CDR3 has 12 residues. In DNA form, the CDR3 reads TGCAGCGTTGGCAGGGGGCAAGAGACCCAGTACTTC. It encodes CSVGRGQETQYF.

The rearrangement links TRBV7-2 to TRBJ2-5, with 11 bases fitting TRBD1. The DNA end is a closer match to TRBJ2-7, so the J assignment may be wrong. Germline loops: CDR1 SGHTA, CDR2 FQGNSA. CDR3 length equals 14 residues. CDR3 residues: CASSPRTGGAEQYF. As DNA, the CDR3 is TGTGCCAGCAGCCCCCGGACAGGGGGCGCCGAGCAGTACTTC.

This chain links TRBV4-3 with TRBJ2-7, with 9 positions matching TRBD1. Germline-derived CDR1 and CDR2 are LGHNA and YSLEER. The CDR3 contains 17 residues. Losses at the gene ends were 0 bases for V and 1 base for J; bases not matched to a gene: 7. CDR3: CASSQDRTGDLSYEQYF. CDR3 bases: TGCGCCAGCAGCCAAGACAGGACAGGGGACTTGTCCTACGAGCAGTACTTC.

This chain links TRBV5-6 with TRBJ1-2; D remains unclear. V lost 6 bases to trimming and J lost 0 bases, with 12 bases between them. There are 14 residues in the CDR3. Germline CDR1 reads SGHDT; CDR2 reads YYEEEE. CDR3 DNA: TGTGCCAGCACGACCCCGGAGCCTAACTATGGCTACACCTTC. Its translation: CASTTPEPNYGYTF.

J is TRBJ2-3 and V is TRBV5-1; TRBD2 matches at 12 bases. CDR3 length: 18 amino acids. After removal of 0 bases from V and 2 bases from J, the junction contained 7 bases not matched to a gene. The germline CDR1 and CDR2 sequences are SGHRS and YFSETQ. This CDR3 reads CASSLGLAGESYTDTQYF. The CDR3 nucleotides are TGCGCCAGCAGCTTGGGACTAGCGGGGGAATCCTACACAGATACGCAGTATTTT.

This clonotype was recorded only once. The chain is built from TRBV24-1 and TRBJ1-2; a possible D gene is TRBD1 (5 bases). CDR1 KGHDR and CDR2 SFDVKD come from the germline V gene. CDR3 length: 13 residues. V lost 1 base and J 8 bases, leaving 10 bases between the germline ends. For the CDR3, the DNA is TGTGCCACCAGTGATTTTCAGGGAAGAGGCTACACCTTC. This gives the protein CATSDFQGRGYTF.

This clonotype was seen many times. J is TRBJ2-2 and V is TRBV29-1; 10 bases line up with TRBD2. CDR3 size: 16 residues. V shed 6 bases, J shed 4 bases, and the junction held 11 bases outside the gene matches. Germline V lookup: CDR1 SQVTM, CDR2 ANQGSEA. The DNA of the CDR3 is TGCAGCGTCGCACCACTAGCGGGACGGGGCACCGGGGAGCTGTTTTTT. Its protein product is CSVAPLAGRGTGELFF.

The J gene is TRBJ2-1, the V gene TRBV12-3 or TRBV12-4; TRBD1 might be the D (9 bases). This CDR3 is built from 18 residues. V gave up 7 bases and J gave up 7 bases, with 29 bases separating them. The CDR3: CASTGQGTSFGLGNEQFF. Written as DNA, the CDR3 is TGTGCCAGCACCGGACAGGGGACTAGTTTTGGTCTCGGAAATGAGCAGTTCTTC.

The gene calls are TRBV5-1 and TRBJ2-5; perhaps TRBD2 as D (5 bases). Germline V gene data show CDR1 as SGHRS and CDR2 as YFSETQ. The CDR3 length is 12 residues. V was trimmed by 3 bases and J by 4 bases, leaving 7 bases between them. For the CDR3, the DNA is TGCGCCAGCAGCTCGAGGGTAGAGACCCAGTACTTC. Translated: CASSSRVETQYF.

In this sample, this clonotype turned up a few times. This chain links TRBV5-1 with TRBJ1-2; 7 positions agree with TRBD1. The germline CDR1 and CDR2 sequences are SGHRS and YFSETQ. Trimming at V came to 4 bases and at J to 4 bases, leaving 13 bases not matched to a gene. The CDR3 runs to 16 residues. CDR3 in DNA: TGCGCCAGCAGCCCCGAGGCGGTACAGGGGAGCTATGGCTACACCTTC. It translates to CASSPEAVQGSYGYTF.

The chain has TRBV20-1 and TRBJ2-4; 9 nucleotides align to TRBD1. This CDR3 spans 14 amino acids. Looked up from germline, CDR1 is DFQATT and CDR2 is SNEGSKA (reference sequence). V lost 1 base to trimming and J lost 5 bases; unmatched junction nucleotides: 3. The CDR3 DNA reads as TGCAGTGCTAGAGGACAGGGGGGCGAAAACATTCAGTACTTC. Its protein is CSARGQGGENIQYF.

Concerning this clonotype: A junction boundary mismatches the germline segment, possibly from a read error. This chain uses TRBV29-1 with TRBJ2-1; 11 bases fit TRBD2. Germline CDR1 reads SQVTM; CDR2 reads ANQGSEA. The CDR3 length is 17 residues. Here the CDR3 DNA reads TGCAGCGTAGAAGAGGGGGGTAGCGGGAGGGCCGGCAATGAGCAGTTCTTC. Translating gives CSVEEGGSGRAGNEQFF.

This clonotype was seen a handful of times. This rearrangement joins TRBV9 to TRBJ2-3, with 9 bases lining up with TRBD1. The germline V gene has CDR1 SGDLS and CDR2 YYNGEE. J gave up 5 bases and V 4 bases, and 14 bases lay outside the gene matches. This CDR3 contains 17 residues. CDR3 protein: CASSSGRGQGMQDTQYF. In nucleotides, the CDR3 is TGTGCCAGCAGCTCCGGCCGGGGACAGGGTATGCAAGATACGCAGTATTTT.

The chain combines TRBV7-2 with TRBJ1-2; the match to TRBD1 covers 9 bases. The junction had 5 bases not matched to a gene; V was cut back by 2 bases and J by 7 bases. The CDR3 has 14 residues. Germline CDR1 and CDR2: SGHTA and FQGNSA. This CDR3 is CASSLRGQGRGYTF. The CDR3 DNA follows: TGTGCCAGCAGCTTAAGGGGACAGGGACGTGGCTACACCTTC.

The genes are TRBV3-1 and TRBJ2-5; 9 bases match TRBD2. Germline loops: CDR1 LGHDT, CDR2 YNNKEL (reference sequence). Trimming took 1 base from V and 11 from J; bases not matched to a gene: 14. This CDR3 contains 16 residues. The chain's CDR3 is CASSQVSSGGRHEQYF. Written as DNA, the CDR3 is TGTGCCAGCAGCCAAGTATCGAGCGGGGGGCGCCATGAGCAGTACTTC.

This clonotype was recorded a few times. The V call is TRBV28, the J call TRBJ2-1; TRBD1 matches 8 bases. The CDR3 covers 13 residues. In germline, CDR1 is MDHEN, CDR2 SYDVKM. Unmatched junction bases numbered 9, after V lost 10 bases and J lost 7 bases. CDR3: CATRQGYGNEQFF. CDR3 nucleotide sequence: TGTGCCACCAGACAGGGGTATGGGAATGAGCAGTTCTTC. Drawing the rest from reference TRBV28 and TRBJ2-1, the complete variable domain is DVKVTQSSRYLVKRTGEKVFLECVQDMDHENMFWYRQDPGLGLRLIYFSYDVKMKEKGDIPEGYSVSREKKERFSLILESASTNQTSMYLCATRQGYGNEQFFGPGTRLTVL.

The V gene is TRBV6-2 or TRBV6-3, the J gene TRBJ2-3; 12 bases line up with TRBD2. Germline CDR1 reads MNHEY; CDR2 reads SVGEGT. V lost 8 bases and J lost 4; bases outside the gene matches: 4. The CDR3 sequence is 14 residues long. Written as DNA, the CDR3 is TGTGCCAGCGCCTCTAGCGGGGGGGCAGATACGCAGTATTTT. Translating it yields CASASSGGADTQYF.

There are many counts of this clonotype. This chain connects TRBV18 to TRBJ2-1, with TRBD2 identical over 12 bases. This CDR3 has 15 residues. The ends lost 3 bases at V and 8 bases at J; junction bases unmatched: 5. In germline, CDR1 is KGHSH, CDR2 LQKENI. CDR3 in DNA: TGTGCCAGCTCACCGCCGACTAGCGGGAGAGATGAGCAGTTCTTC. Encoded protein: CASSPPTSGRDEQFF.

The DNA of the CDR3 is TGTGCCAGCAGCACATCCGGGACTAGTGTCAATGAGCAGTACTTC. It codes for CASSTSGTSVNEQYF. The chain uses TRBV12-3 or TRBV12-4 and TRBJ2-1, with TRBD2 matching over 8 bases. The end of the DNA is better explained by TRBJ2-7, so the J call may be wrong. This CDR3 is 15 amino acids long.

This clonotype was seen a few times. This chain links TRBV7-2 with TRBJ2-3, with 8 bases that match TRBD1. V shed 2 bases and J 1 base; nucleotides not matched to a gene: 11. This CDR3 region has 18 residues. The germline V gene encodes CDR1 SGHTA and CDR2 FQGNSA. DNA for the CDR3: TGTGCCAGCAGCTTATACTGGAGTGGGGACAGGCGCACAGATACGCAGTATTTT. This codes for CASSLYWSGDRRTDTQYF.

This chain connects TRBV29-1 to TRBJ2-3; a weak D match, TRBD2 (5 bases). Trimming removed 4 bases at V and 1 base at J, with 9 bases between. Per the germline V gene, CDR1 is SQVTM and CDR2 is ANQGSEA. This CDR3 region has 13 residues. The CDR3 region has the DNA TGCAGCGTTGCCGGACTGGGCACAGATACGCAGTATTTT. This gives the protein CSVAGLGTDTQYF.